Below, 9 T cell receptor beta chains from the same sample are listed, as sequenced in a study of blood T cell repertoires in COVID-19. The method was immunoSEQ multiplex PCR; TCRdb's version includes in-frame clones alone and lacks a portion of them. Among some 65,000 clones listed, roughly 90% were seen once. Sequencing was carried out using peripheral blood. The receptors come from a man aged 55-75 years with acute or convalescent COVID-19.

The genes are TRBV7-2 and TRBJ1-5; the D is unclear. This CDR3 region has 14 residues. CDR1 is SGHTA and CDR2 is FQGNSA in the germline V gene. The ends were cut back, 1 base at V and 4 bases at J, with 8 bases in the middle. CDR3 amino acids: CASSLGRQNQPQHF. The DNA of the CDR3 is TGTGCCAGCAGCTTAGGCAGGCAAAATCAGCCCCAGCATTTT.

The chain couples TRBV5-1 to TRBJ2-2; D is uncertain. The germline V and J ends were trimmed by 1 base and 6 bases, with 10 bases remaining between them. The CDR3 has 14 residues. Germline values: CDR1 SGHRS, CDR2 YFSETQ. The CDR3 region is CASSLFSVAGELFF. As DNA, the CDR3 is TGCGCCAGCAGCTTGTTCTCGGTCGCCGGGGAGCTGTTTTTT.

The chain employs TRBV24-1 and TRBJ2-3; perhaps TRBD1 as D (6 bases). The CDR3 runs 16 residues. The germline CDR1 and CDR2 sequences are KGHDR and SFDVKD. V was shortened by 3 bases and J by 0 bases, with 12 bases between the two germline ends. The CDR3 nucleotides are TGTGCCACCAGTGATCCACAGGGTTCTAGCACAGATACGCAGTATTTT. It encodes CATSDPQGSSTDTQYF.

This clone occurred once. V and J are TRBV19 and TRBJ1-2; 8 nucleotides agree with TRBD1. V lost 5 bases to trimming and J lost 7 bases; unmatched junction nucleotides: 3. Germline CDR1 and CDR2: LNHDA and SQIVND (reference sequence). The CDR3 is 12 amino acids. In DNA, the CDR3 is TGTGCCAGTAGTGGACAGGGTGGTGGCTACACCTTC. Translation: CASSGQGGGYTF.

The chain links TRBV19 to TRBJ1-1; the D gene is possibly TRBD1 (5 bases). Germline CDR1 is LNHDA and CDR2 is SQIVND (reference sequence). V lost 8 bases and J 6 bases, leaving 19 bases between the germline ends. The CDR3 is made up of 14 amino acids. CDR3 coding DNA: TGTGCCAGTGGAGGGGATCGGGGAAACTCTGAAGCTTTCTTT. Amino acids: CASGGDRGNSEAFF. The full variable domain, its missing parts supplied by reference TRBV19 and TRBJ1-1, is DGGITQSPKYLFRKEGQNVTLSCEQNLNHDAMYWYRQDPGQGLRLIYYSQIVNDFQKGDIAEGYSVSREKKESFPLTVTSAQKNPTAFYLCASGGDRGNSEAFFGQGTRLTVV.

This chain uses TRBV12-5 with TRBJ2-1; 9 nucleotides align to TRBD1. The CDR3 consists of 16 residues. Per germline, CDR1 LGHNT and CDR2 FRNRAP. Unmatched junction bases numbered 7, after V lost 0 bases and J lost 7 bases. For the CDR3, the DNA is TGTGCTAGTGGTTTGGTACATGTGGGACAGGGAAATGAGCAGTTCTTC. Translating it yields CASGLVHVGQGNEQFF.

The chain recombines TRBV3-1 (or the pseudogene TRBV3-2) with TRBJ1-1; D possibly corresponds to TRBD1 (6 bases). The V end was cut by 6 bases, the J end by 2 bases, with 10 bases between. Germline CDR1 reads LGHDT; CDR2 reads YNNKEL (reference sequence). The CDR3 totals 13 residues. As DNA, the CDR3 is TGTGCCAGCAGTCGACAGGAAAACACTGAAGCTTTCTTT. Translated: CASSRQENTEAFF.

The chain uses TRBV18 and TRBJ1-4; no clear D gene. The CDR3 runs to 13 residues. Germline V lookup: CDR1 KGHSH, CDR2 LQKENI. Between the trimmed V and J ends, which lost 3 bases and 6 bases, there was a span of 8 bases. In DNA, the CDR3 is TGTGCCAGCTCACCCACCCGGGATGAAAAACTGTTTTTT. Protein: CASSPTRDEKLFF.

This clone was picked up a small number of times. This CDR3 is CATSRAGQGIQETQYF. The CDR3 DNA is TGTGCCACCAGCAGAGCCGGACAGGGGATACAAGAGACCCAGTACTTC. V gene TRBV15 combines with J gene TRBJ2-5; TRBD1 matches at 9 bases. Per germline, CDR1 LNHNV and CDR2 YYDKDF (reference sequence). V was clipped by 1 base and J by 2 bases; unmatched bases: 5. The CDR3 is made up of 16 amino acids.